The subject of this entry is one T cell receptor (beta chain). These data belong to a study of OX40 agonist ivuxolimab in advanced cancers. The overall study: Prior checkpoint blockade (anti-PD-1, anti-PD-L1 or anti-CTLA-4) was permitted; less than 45% had it.

Baseline was the first blood sampling point, followed by cycle 4 day 1 and cycle 7 day 1. The method was immunoSEQ multiplex PCR; TCRdb's version includes in-frame clones alone and lacks a portion of them. The sample includes tens of thousands of clones, 90% seen only once; the top ten take roughly 0.32%. The receptor was derived from an adult with an advanced solid tumor such as melanoma, head and neck, liver or kidney cancer. Sequencing was performed on CD4+ or CD8+ T cells sorted from blood, taken in a trial of the OX40 agonist ivuxolimab.

The CDR3 loop is CASSPDGPYGYTF. The CDR3 DNA follows: TGTGCCAGCAGCCCGGACGGACCCTATGGCTACACCTTC. The V call is TRBV4-2, the J call TRBJ1-2; D is uncertain. The CDR3 has 13 amino acids. Germline V lookup: CDR1 LGHNA, CDR2 YNFKEQ. Between the trimmed V and J ends, which lost 4 bases and 4 bases, there was a span of 10 bases.